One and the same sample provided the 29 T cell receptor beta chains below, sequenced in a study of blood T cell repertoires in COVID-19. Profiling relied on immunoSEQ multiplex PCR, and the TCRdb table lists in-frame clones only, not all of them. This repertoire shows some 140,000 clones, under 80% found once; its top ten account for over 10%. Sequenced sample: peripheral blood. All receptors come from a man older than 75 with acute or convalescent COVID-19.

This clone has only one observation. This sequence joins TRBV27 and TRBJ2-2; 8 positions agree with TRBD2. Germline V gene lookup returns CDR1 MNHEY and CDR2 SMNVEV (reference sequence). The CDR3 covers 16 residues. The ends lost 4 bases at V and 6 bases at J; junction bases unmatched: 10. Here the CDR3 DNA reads TGTGCCAGCAGTTCCGGGAGGGGAATCAAACCCGGGGAGCTGTTTTTT. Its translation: CASSSGRGIKPGELFF.

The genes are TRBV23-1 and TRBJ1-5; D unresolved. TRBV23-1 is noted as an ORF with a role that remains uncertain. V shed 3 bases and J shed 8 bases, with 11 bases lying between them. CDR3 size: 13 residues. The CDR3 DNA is TGCGCCAGCAGTCAGGCGGGGAAAGAGCCCCAGCATTTT. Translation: CASSQAGKEPQHF.

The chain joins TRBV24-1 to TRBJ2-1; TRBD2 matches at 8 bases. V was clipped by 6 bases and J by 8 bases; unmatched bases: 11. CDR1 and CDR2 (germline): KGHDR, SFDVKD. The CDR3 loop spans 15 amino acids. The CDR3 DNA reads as TGTGCCACCAGTCAACGGGGGGGACCAGAGGATGAGCAGTTCTTC. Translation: CATSQRGGPEDEQFF.

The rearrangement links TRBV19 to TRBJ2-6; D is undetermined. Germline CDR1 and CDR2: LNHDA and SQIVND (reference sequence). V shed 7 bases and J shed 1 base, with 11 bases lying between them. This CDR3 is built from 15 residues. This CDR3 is CASTVLQSGANVLTF. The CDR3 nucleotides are TGTGCCAGTACGGTTCTACAGTCTGGGGCCAACGTCCTGACTTTC.

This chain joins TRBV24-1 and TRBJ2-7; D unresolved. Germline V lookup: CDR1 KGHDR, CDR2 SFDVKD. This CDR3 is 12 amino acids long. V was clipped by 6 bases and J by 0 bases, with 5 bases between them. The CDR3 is CATSYSSYEQYF. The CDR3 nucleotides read TGTGCCACCAGTTATAGCTCCTACGAGCAGTACTTC.

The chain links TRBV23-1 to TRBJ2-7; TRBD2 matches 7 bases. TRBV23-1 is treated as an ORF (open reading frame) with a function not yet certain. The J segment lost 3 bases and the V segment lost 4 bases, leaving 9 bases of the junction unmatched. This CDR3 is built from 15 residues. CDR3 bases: TGCGCCAGCAGTCGGGAGGGAGGGAAGAACTACGAGCAGTACTTC. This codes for CASSREGGKNYEQYF.

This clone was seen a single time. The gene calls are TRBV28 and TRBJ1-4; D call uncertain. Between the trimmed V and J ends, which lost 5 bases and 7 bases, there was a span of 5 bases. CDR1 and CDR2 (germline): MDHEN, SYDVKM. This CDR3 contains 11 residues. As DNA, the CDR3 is TGTGCCAGCAGTCCCCTTGAAAAACTGTTTTTT. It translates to CASSPLEKLFF. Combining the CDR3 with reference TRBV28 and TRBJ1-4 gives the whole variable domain DVKVTQSSRYLVKRTGEKVFLECVQDMDHENMFWYRQDPGLGLRLIYFSYDVKMKEKGDIPEGYSVSREKKERFSLILESASTNQTSMYLCASSPLEKLFFGSGTQLSVL.

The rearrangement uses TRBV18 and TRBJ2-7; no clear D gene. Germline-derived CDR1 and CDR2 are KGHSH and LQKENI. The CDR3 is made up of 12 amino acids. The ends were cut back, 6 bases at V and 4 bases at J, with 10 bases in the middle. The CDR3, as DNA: TGTGCCAGCTCCCCTACCGTGTACGAGCAGTACTTC. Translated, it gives CASSPTVYEQYF.

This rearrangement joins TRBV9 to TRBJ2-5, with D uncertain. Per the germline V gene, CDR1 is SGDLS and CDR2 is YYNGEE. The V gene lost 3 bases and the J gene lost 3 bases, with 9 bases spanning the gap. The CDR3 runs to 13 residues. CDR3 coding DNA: TGTGCCAGCAGCGGTGCTAGGAAAGAGACCCAGTACTTC. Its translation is CASSGARKETQYF.

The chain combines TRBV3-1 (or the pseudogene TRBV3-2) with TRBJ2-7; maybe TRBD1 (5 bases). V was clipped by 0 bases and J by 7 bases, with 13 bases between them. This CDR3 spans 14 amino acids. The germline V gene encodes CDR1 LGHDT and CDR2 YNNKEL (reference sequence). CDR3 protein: CASSQDIQGREQYF. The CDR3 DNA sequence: TGTGCCAGCAGCCAAGATATCCAGGGCAGGGAGCAGTACTTC.

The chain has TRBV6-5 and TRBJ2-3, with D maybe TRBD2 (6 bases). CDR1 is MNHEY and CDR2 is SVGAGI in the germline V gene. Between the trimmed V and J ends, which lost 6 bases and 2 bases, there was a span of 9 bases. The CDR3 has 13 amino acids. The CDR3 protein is CASRRDSTDTQYF. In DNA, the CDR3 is TGTGCCAGCAGGCGGGACTCCACAGATACGCAGTATTTT.

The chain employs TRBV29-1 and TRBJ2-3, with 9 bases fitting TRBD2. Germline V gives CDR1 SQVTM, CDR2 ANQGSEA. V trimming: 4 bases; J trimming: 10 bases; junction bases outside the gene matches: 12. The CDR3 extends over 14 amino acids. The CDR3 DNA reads TGCAGCGTTGCCCAAGCGGGGGGCCTCGTGGCGCAGTATTTT. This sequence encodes CSVAQAGGLVAQYF.

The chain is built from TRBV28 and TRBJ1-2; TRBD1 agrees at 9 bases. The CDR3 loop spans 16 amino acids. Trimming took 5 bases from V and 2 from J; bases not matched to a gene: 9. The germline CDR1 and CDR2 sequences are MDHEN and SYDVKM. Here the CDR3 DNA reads TGTGCCAGCAGTCCCCGTTACAGGGGGCTAAACTATGGCTACACCTTC. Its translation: CASSPRYRGLNYGYTF.

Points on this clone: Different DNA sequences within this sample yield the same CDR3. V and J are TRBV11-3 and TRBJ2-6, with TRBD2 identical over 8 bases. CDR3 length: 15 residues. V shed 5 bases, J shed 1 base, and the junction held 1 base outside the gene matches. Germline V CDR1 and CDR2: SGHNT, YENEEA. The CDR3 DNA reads TGTGCCAGCAGCCCGGGGGGGTCTGGGGCCAACGTCCTGACTTTC. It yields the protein CASSPGGSGANVLTF.

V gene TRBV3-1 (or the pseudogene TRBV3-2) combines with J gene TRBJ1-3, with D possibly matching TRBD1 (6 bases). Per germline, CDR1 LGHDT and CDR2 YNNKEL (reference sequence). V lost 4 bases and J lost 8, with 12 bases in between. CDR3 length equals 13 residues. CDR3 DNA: TGTGCCAGCAGCCTGGGGGGGGCGGACACCATATATTTT. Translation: CASSLGGADTIYF.

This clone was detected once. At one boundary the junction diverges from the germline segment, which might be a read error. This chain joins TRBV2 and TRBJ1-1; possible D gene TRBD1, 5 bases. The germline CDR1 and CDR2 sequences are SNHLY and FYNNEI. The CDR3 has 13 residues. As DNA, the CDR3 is TGTGCCAGCAGCGAAGACAGCTACACTGAAGCTTTCTTT. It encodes CASSEDSYTEAFF. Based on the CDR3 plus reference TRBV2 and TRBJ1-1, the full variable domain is EPEVTQTPSHQVTQMGQEVILRCVPISNHLYFYWYRQILGQKVEFLVSFYNNEISEKSEIFDDQFSVERPDGSNFTLKIRSTKLEDSAMYFCASSEDSYTEAFFGQGTRLTVV.

The CDR3 DNA reads as TGCGCCAGCAGCAGTAAGCGGGGGGGCCGCTTATCCGAGACCCAGTACTTC. This sequence encodes CASSSKRGGRLSETQYF. The chain has TRBV5-1 and TRBJ2-5; 10 nucleotides match TRBD2. The CDR3 extends over 17 amino acids. V gave up 4 bases and J gave up 5 bases; unmatched junction bases: 14. Germline V CDR1 and CDR2: SGHRS, YFSETQ.

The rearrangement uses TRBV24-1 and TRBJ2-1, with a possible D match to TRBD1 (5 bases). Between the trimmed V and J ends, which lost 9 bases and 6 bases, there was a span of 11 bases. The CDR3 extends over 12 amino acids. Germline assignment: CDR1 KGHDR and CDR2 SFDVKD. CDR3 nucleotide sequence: TGTGCCACCGCCCAGGGCCTCAATGAGCAGTTCTTC. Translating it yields CATAQGLNEQFF.

Here the CDR3 DNA reads TGTGCCAGCAGCCAAGCTACCGGGACTAGGGGTACAGATACGCAGTATTTT. Its translation: CASSQATGTRGTDTQYF. This chain connects TRBV3-1 (or the pseudogene TRBV3-2) to TRBJ2-3, with 8 bases identical to TRBD2. The germline CDR1 and CDR2 sequences are LGHDT and YNNKEL (reference sequence). This CDR3 contains 17 residues. V trimming: 1 base; J trimming: 3 bases; junction bases outside the gene matches: 9.

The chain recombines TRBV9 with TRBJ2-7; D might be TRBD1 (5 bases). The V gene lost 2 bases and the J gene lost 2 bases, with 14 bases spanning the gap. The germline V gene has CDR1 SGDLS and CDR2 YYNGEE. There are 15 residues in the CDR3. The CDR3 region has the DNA TGTGCCAGCAGCGTTATGGGGCTACCAACCTACGAGCAGTACTTC. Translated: CASSVMGLPTYEQYF.

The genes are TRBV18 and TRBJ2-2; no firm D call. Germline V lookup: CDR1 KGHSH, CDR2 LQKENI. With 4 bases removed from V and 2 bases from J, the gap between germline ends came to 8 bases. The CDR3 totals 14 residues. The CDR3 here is CASSQLTNTGELFF. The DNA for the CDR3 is TGTGCCAGCTCACAACTAACCAACACCGGGGAGCTGTTTTTT. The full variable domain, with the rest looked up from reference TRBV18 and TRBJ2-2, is NAGVMQNPRHLVRRRGQEARLRCSPMKGHSHVYWYRQLPEEGLKFMVYLQKENIIDESGMPKERFSAEFPKEGPSILRIQQVVRGDSAAYFCASSQLTNTGELFFGEGSRLTVL.

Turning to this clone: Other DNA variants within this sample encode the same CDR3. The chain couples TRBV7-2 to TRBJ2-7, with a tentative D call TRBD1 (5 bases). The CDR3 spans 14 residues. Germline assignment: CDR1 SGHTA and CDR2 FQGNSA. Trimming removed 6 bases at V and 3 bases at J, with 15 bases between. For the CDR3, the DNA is TGTGCCAGCAGTCTGACCGCAGGGTTCTACGAGCAGTACTTC. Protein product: CASSLTAGFYEQYF.

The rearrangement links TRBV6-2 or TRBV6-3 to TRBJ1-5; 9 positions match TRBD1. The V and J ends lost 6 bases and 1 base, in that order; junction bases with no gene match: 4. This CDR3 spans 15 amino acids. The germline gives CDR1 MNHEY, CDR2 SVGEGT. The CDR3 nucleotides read TGTGCCAGCAGCGGGACAGGGAGAAGCAATCAGCCCCAGCATTTT. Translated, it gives CASSGTGRSNQPQHF.

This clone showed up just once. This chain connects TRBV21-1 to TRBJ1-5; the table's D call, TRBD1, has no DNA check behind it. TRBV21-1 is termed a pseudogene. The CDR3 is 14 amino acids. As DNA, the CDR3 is TGTGCCAGGATTCCTGACAGGGCTCGGCAGCCCCAGCATTTT. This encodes CARIPDRARQPQHF.

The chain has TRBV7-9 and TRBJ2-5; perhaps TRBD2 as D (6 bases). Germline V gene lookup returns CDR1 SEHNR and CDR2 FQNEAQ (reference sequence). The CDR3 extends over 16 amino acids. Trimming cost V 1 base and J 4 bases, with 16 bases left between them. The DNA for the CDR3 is TGTGCCAGCAGCTTAGATCGGCAGGGAGGTGGAGAGACCCAGTACTTC. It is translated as CASSLDRQGGGETQYF. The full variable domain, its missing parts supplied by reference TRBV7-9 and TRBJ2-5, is DTGVSQNPRHKITKRGQNVTFRCDPISEHNRLYWYRQTLGQGPEFLTYFQNEAQLEKSRLLSDRFSAERPKGSFSTLEIQRTEQGDSAMYLCASSLDRQGGGETQYFGPGTRLLVL.

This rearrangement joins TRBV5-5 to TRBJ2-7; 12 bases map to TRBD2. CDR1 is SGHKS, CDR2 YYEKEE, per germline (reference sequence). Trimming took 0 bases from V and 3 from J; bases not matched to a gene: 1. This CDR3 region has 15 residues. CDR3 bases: TGTGCCAGCAGCTTGGGACTAGCGGGGGTCTACGAGCAGTACTTC. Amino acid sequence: CASSLGLAGVYEQYF.

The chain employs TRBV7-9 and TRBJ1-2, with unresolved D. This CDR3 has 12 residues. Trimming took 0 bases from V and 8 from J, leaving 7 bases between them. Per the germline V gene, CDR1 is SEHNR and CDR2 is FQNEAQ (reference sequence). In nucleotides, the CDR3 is TGTGCCAGCAGCTTAGCGGGAGGGGGCTACACCTTC. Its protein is CASSLAGGGYTF.

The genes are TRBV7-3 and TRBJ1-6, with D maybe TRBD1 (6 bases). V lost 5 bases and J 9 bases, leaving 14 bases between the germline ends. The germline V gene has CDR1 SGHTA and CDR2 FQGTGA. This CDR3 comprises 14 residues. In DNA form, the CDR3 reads TGTGCCAGCAGCAAGACAGGATTAGGTTCACCCCTCCACTTT. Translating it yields CASSKTGLGSPLHF.

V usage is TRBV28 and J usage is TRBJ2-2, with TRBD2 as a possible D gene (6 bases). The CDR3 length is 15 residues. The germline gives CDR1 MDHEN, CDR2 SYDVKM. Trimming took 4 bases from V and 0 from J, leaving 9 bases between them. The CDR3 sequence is CASSSAGANTGELFF. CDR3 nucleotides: TGTGCCAGCAGTTCAGCGGGTGCGAACACCGGGGAGCTGTTTTTT.